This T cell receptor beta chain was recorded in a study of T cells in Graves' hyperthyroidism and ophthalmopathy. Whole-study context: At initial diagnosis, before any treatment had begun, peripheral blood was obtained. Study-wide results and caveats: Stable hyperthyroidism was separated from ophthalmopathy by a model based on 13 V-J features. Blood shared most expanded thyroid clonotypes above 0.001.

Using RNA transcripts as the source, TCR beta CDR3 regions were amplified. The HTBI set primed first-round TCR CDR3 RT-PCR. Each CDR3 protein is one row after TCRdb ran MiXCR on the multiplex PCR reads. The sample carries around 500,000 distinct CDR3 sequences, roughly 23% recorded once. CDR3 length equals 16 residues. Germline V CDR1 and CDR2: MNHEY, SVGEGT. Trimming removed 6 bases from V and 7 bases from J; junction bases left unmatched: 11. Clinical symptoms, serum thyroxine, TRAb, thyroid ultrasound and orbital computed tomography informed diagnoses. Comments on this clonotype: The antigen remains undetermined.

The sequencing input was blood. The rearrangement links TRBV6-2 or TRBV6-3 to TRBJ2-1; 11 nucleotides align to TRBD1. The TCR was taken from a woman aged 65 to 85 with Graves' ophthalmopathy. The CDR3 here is CASSPEGGTGGNEQFF. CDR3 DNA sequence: TGTGCCAGCAGCCCGGAGGGGGGGACAGGGGGGAATGAGCAGTTCTTC.